The clone carrying this TCR beta chain was recorded a few times. Its antigen is unidentified. This sample stems from a study of T cells after yellow fever vaccination. Study conclusions and caveats: The study re-detected most primary-vaccination clones after the booster (about 96% CD4, just over 85% CD8). Peaking faster, on day 5 versus 15, the secondary response was nonetheless weaker.

They built TCR cDNA with 5'RACE template switching, a step that put in a universal primer site and UMIs. TCRdb called the 5' RACE reads again in MiXCR, with one record for every CDR3 protein. The sample has under 550,000 distinct CDR3 sequences; around a fifth are singletons. The sequence derives from a man aged 18 to 30 who received the YFV17D yellow fever vaccine. The specimen comprised PBMCs, sampled about 20 days after the first yellow fever vaccination.

The CDR3 nucleotides are TGTGCCAGCAGCGAGACGGCCGGCGAAAAACTGTTTTTT. Amino acids: CASSETAGEKLFF. The rearrangement links TRBV7-9 to TRBJ1-4, with D uncertain. V was cut by 5 bases and J by 8 bases, with 12 bases left in between. The CDR3 sequence is 13 residues long. CDR1 and CDR2 from the germline V gene are SEHNR and FQNEAQ (reference sequence).